This is a list of T cell receptor beta chains from one sample in a study of shared clonotypes between healthy human individuals. Libraries were prepared by immunoSEQ multiplex PCR; TCRdb keeps only in-frame clonotypes and omits some of them. Of roughly 500,000 clones listed, around 73% are singletons. Sequenced: PBMCs. These receptors all come from a woman between 40 and 50 years old in good health. Some clones in this sample may be carry-over from other donors' samples. Each CDR3 is given with its conserved first and last residue.

TRBV10-3,CAISGGTANTGELFF
TRBV6-1,CASSEQGRDRYTF
TRBV7-6,CASSSHPYAGDHSNQPQHF
TRBV28,CASSFSTGTYEQYF
TRBV21-1,CASSSGGLPEAFF
TRBV21-1,CASSTPFRDRGQRSNQPQHF
TRBV18,CASSPPILERIAKNIQYF
TRBV10-3,CAISESILAGGPDNEQFF
TRBV5-6,CASSLESDYGYTF
TRBV15,CATSPGHSNNEQFF
TRBV10-3,CAITNDGQTEAFF
TRBV30,CAWSPGGNQPQHF
TRBV18,CASSPPGGYPTYEQYF
TRBV28,CASSSGPLTGHGYTF
TRBV30,CAWRAGLAGKNEQFF
TRBV7-6,CASSLGQGRSNQPQHF
TRBV23-1,CASAWAFYEQYF
TRBV7-8,CASSLGDLGVFETQYF